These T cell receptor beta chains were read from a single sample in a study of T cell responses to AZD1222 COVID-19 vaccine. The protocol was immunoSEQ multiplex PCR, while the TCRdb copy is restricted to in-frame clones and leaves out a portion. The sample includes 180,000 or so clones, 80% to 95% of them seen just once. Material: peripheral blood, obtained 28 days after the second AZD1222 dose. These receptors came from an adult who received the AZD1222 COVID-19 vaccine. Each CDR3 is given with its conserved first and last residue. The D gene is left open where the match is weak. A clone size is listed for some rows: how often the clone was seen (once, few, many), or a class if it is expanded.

CDR3 protein: CASSEDRNQPQHF
CDR3 DNA: TGTGCCAGCAGTGAGGACAGGAATCAGCCCCAGCATTTT
D gene: TRBD1
V gene: TRBV2
clone size: -
J gene: TRBJ1-5

CDR3 protein: CATSRDRDEPQHF
CDR3 DNA: TGTGCCACCAGCAGAGACCGGGACGAGCCCCAGCATTTT
D gene: -
V gene: TRBV15
clone size: -
J gene: TRBJ1-5

CDR3 protein: CASSEDSRGTSPLHF
CDR3 DNA: TGTGCCAGCAGCGAAGACTCACGGGGAACTTCACCCCTCCACTTT
D gene: -
V gene: TRBV6-4
clone size: -
J gene: TRBJ1-6

CDR3 protein: CASKEGAGNQPQHF
CDR3 DNA: TGTGCCAGCAAGGAGGGGGCAGGTAATCAGCCCCAGCATTTT
D gene: TRBD1
V gene: TRBV2
clone size: -
J gene: TRBJ1-5

CDR3 protein: CASSNGGRLNEKLFF
CDR3 DNA: TGTGCCAGCAGCAATGGTGGCAGATTGAATGAAAAACTGTTTTTT
D gene: -
V gene: TRBV21-1
clone size: -
J gene: TRBJ1-4

CDR3 protein: CASSLETGFNEKLFF
CDR3 DNA: TGTGCCAGCTCACTCGAGACAGGGTTTAACGAAAAACTGTTTTTT
D gene: TRBD1
V gene: TRBV18
clone size: -
J gene: TRBJ1-4

CDR3 protein: CASSFPGTSGGVFYEQYF
CDR3 DNA: TGCGCCAGCAGCTTCCCCGGGACTAGCGGGGGGGTCTTCTACGAGCAGTACTTC
D gene: TRBD2
V gene: TRBV5-1
clone size: -
J gene: TRBJ2-7

CDR3 protein: CASSLVPGVTNSYEQYF
CDR3 DNA: TGTGCCAGCAGCTTAGTTCCGGGTGTGACAAATTCCTACGAGCAGTACTTC
D gene: -
V gene: TRBV7-9
clone size: -
J gene: TRBJ2-7

CDR3 protein: CASSQGHGTEAFF
CDR3 DNA: TGCGCCAGCAGCCAAGGGCACGGCACTGAAGCTTTCTTT
D gene: -
V gene: TRBV4-3
clone size: -
J gene: TRBJ1-1

CDR3 protein: CASSNSGQGFGYTF
CDR3 DNA: TGTGCCAGTAGTAACTCGGGACAGGGGTTTGGCTACACCTTC
D gene: TRBD1
V gene: TRBV19
clone size: -
J gene: TRBJ1-2

CDR3 protein: CASSLATGELFF
CDR3 DNA: TGTGCCAGCAGTCTAGCCACCGGGGAGCTGTTTTTT
D gene: -
V gene: TRBV12-3/TRBV12-4
clone size: -
J gene: TRBJ2-2

CDR3 protein: CASGTWPYEQYF
CDR3 DNA: TGTGCCAGCGGGACATGGCCCTACGAGCAGTACTTC
D gene: -
V gene: TRBV3-1/TRBV3-2
clone size: -
J gene: TRBJ2-7

CDR3 protein: CASSKQGALGYTF
CDR3 DNA: TGTGCCAGCAGTAAACAGGGGGCCCTTGGCTACACCTTC
D gene: TRBD1
V gene: TRBV12-3/TRBV12-4
clone size: once
J gene: TRBJ1-2

CDR3 protein: CSVVEGGITDTQYF
CDR3 DNA: TGCAGCGTGGTGGAAGGGGGAATCACAGATACGCAGTATTTT
D gene: -
V gene: TRBV29-1
clone size: -
J gene: TRBJ2-3

CDR3 protein: CASSSVTGGATGELFF
CDR3 DNA: TGTGCCAGTAGTAGTGTTACAGGGGGGGCCACCGGGGAGCTGTTTTTT
D gene: -
V gene: TRBV19
clone size: -
J gene: TRBJ2-2

CDR3 protein: CASSFWGSPLHF
CDR3 DNA: TGTGCCAGCAGTTTTTGGGGGTCACCCCTCCACTTT
D gene: -
V gene: TRBV12-3/TRBV12-4
clone size: -
J gene: TRBJ1-6

CDR3 protein: CASSALGHRAVETQYF
CDR3 DNA: TGTGCCAGCAGCGCCCTTGGGCATCGGGCCGTAGAGACCCAGTACTTC
D gene: -
V gene: TRBV7-9
clone size: few
J gene: TRBJ2-5

CDR3 protein: CAWSRHRQETQYF
CDR3 DNA: TGTGCCTGGAGTAGACACCGCCAAGAGACCCAGTACTTC
D gene: -
V gene: TRBV30
clone size: -
J gene: TRBJ2-5

CDR3 protein: CASSPGGTSYEQYF
CDR3 DNA: TGTGCCAGCTCACCCGGGGGAACCTCCTACGAGCAGTACTTC
D gene: -
V gene: TRBV18
clone size: -
J gene: TRBJ2-7

CDR3 protein: CASSYRDNEKLFF
CDR3 DNA: TGTGCCAGCAGTTACAGGGATAATGAAAAACTGTTTTTT
D gene: -
V gene: TRBV6-5
clone size: -
J gene: TRBJ1-4

CDR3 protein: CASSPHRGSHGYTF
CDR3 DNA: TGTGCCAGCAGTCCCCACCGGGGTAGCCATGGCTACACCTTC
D gene: -
V gene: TRBV6-4
clone size: -
J gene: TRBJ1-2

CDR3 protein: CATSEASGTDTQYF
CDR3 DNA: TGTGCCACCAGTGAGGCCAGTGGCACAGATACGCAGTATTTT
D gene: -
V gene: TRBV24-1
clone size: -
J gene: TRBJ2-3

CDR3 protein: CASSDEGYTGELFF
CDR3 DNA: TGTGCCAGCAGTGATGAGGGCTACACCGGGGAGCTGTTTTTT
D gene: -
V gene: TRBV2
clone size: once
J gene: TRBJ2-2

CDR3 protein: CASRRTGAYNSPLHF
CDR3 DNA: TGTGCCAGCAGGAGGACAGGGGCTTATAATTCACCCCTCCACTTT
D gene: TRBD1
V gene: TRBV27
clone size: -
J gene: TRBJ1-6

CDR3 protein: CASSIVRDQGYTF
CDR3 DNA: TGTGCCAGTAGTATAGTAAGGGATCAGGGCTACACCTTC
D gene: -
V gene: TRBV19
clone size: -
J gene: TRBJ1-2

CDR3 protein: CASSLGQFNSPLHF
CDR3 DNA: TGTGCCAGCAGCTTGGGACAATTTAATTCACCCCTCCACTTT
D gene: -
V gene: TRBV5-6
clone size: -
J gene: TRBJ1-6

CDR3 protein: CASSRSQNSPLHF
CDR3 DNA: TGTGCCAGCAGCCGTTCCCAGAATTCACCCCTCCACTTT
D gene: -
V gene: TRBV14
clone size: -
J gene: TRBJ1-6

CDR3 protein: CASSYRRGGKSYNEQFF
CDR3 DNA: TGTGCCAGCAGTTACCGGCGGGGGGGCAAGTCCTACAATGAGCAGTTCTTC
D gene: TRBD2
V gene: TRBV6-2/TRBV6-3
clone size: -
J gene: TRBJ2-1

CDR3 protein: CASSQTGLNTEAFF
CDR3 DNA: TGCGCCAGCAGCCAGACAGGGCTGAACACTGAAGCTTTCTTT
D gene: TRBD1
V gene: TRBV5-1
clone size: once
J gene: TRBJ1-1

CDR3 protein: CASSLARSTSGNTIYF
CDR3 DNA: TGTGCCAGCAGCTTAGCGAGATCAACCTCTGGAAACACCATATATTTT
D gene: -
V gene: TRBV7-9
clone size: -
J gene: TRBJ1-3

CDR3 protein: CASSTREGWRTEAFF
CDR3 DNA: TGCGCCAGCAGCACCCGGGAGGGTTGGAGAACTGAAGCTTTCTTT
D gene: -
V gene: TRBV5-1
clone size: once
J gene: TRBJ1-1

CDR3 protein: CASSQGPVGYNEQFF
CDR3 DNA: TGTGCCAGCAGCCAAGGCCCAGTGGGCTACAATGAGCAGTTCTTC
D gene: -
V gene: TRBV3-1/TRBV3-2
clone size: -
J gene: TRBJ2-1

CDR3 protein: CASSKPKTGINYGYTF
CDR3 DNA: TGTGCCAGCAGTAAACCCAAGACAGGAATTAACTATGGCTACACCTTC
D gene: -
V gene: TRBV6-6
clone size: -
J gene: TRBJ1-2

CDR3 protein: CASSPELGAGQNGNTIYF
CDR3 DNA: TGTGCCAGCAGCCCTGAGTTGGGGGCAGGGCAAAATGGAAACACCATATATTTT
D gene: -
V gene: TRBV7-9
clone size: -
J gene: TRBJ1-3